This TCR beta chain was found in a study of T cells in Graves' hyperthyroidism and ophthalmopathy. The PBMCs studied were ones that came from about 10 ml fresh peripheral blood. Many counts were recorded for this clonotype. Its antigen is not identified. TCR beta CDR3 regions were amplified from RNA transcripts. The TCR CDR3 first-round RT-PCR relied on the HTBI primer set. TCRdb analysed the multiplex PCR reads with MiXCR anew, one entry per CDR3 protein. The sample holds about 510,000 distinct CDR3 sequences, 14% seen once. This CDR3 contains 13 residues. V gave up 11 bases and J gave up 3 bases, with 17 bases separating them. Germline V lookup: CDR1 MDHEN, CDR2 SYDVKM. Regarding the study as a whole: Most thyroid clonotypes expanded above 0.001 were also detected in blood.

The sequenced material came from blood. The TCR comes from a woman between 40 and 55 years old with Graves' hyperthyroidism. The V call is TRBV28, the J call TRBJ2-7; D not resolved. The CDR3 DNA reads TGTGCCGCCGGTATGACCCCTCTCTACGAGCAGTACTTC. Translation gives CAAGMTPLYEQYF.